Sequencing of this TCR beta chain was carried out in a study of T cells after yellow fever vaccination. Germline V gene lookup returns CDR1 KGHDR and CDR2 SFDVKD. V dropped 0 bases and J dropped 5 bases, with 13 bases sitting between them. The CDR3 runs to 15 residues. TCRdb independently ran MiXCR on the 5' RACE reads; one entry per CDR3 protein. The data show around 610,000 distinct CDR3 sequences, around an eighth seen once. Study findings and constraints: Of the clonotypes, a small share occurred in both CD4 and CD8 compartments.

In this sample, this clonotype turned up a few times. Its target is unknown. The receptor's source is a man between 25 and 39 years old who received the YFV17D yellow fever vaccine. Sequenced material: PBMCs, taken on the day of the yellow fever booster vaccination. V gene TRBV24-1 combines with J gene TRBJ2-7, with a tentative D call TRBD1 (6 bases). The CDR3 sequence: CATSDLYGQLDEQYF. DNA for the CDR3: TGTGCCACCAGTGATTTGTACGGACAGTTGGACGAGCAGTACTTC.